The T cell receptor beta chain described here comes from a study of T cell responses to AZD1222 COVID-19 vaccine (dated by TCRdb to the early 2020s). For context, the study as a whole: AZD1222 recipients with second doses at about 4 weeks or about 12 weeks were pooled, because spike-specific TCR depth and breadth did not differ between schedules. A total of 233 trial participants underwent TCR sequencing, of whom some 200 had received two doses of AZD1222 and roughly 26 had received two doses of the MenACWY control vaccine. Enrollment into the trials was organized by age into subgroups of 18-55, 56-69 and 70-plus years, and those subgroups contained roughly 150, 30 and 60 TCR-sequenced participants, respectively. Paper-wide results and their limitations: Vaccine-associated CD4 TCRs spanned the whole spike protein, with dominant responses in regions 160-218 and 743-854. Conclusions about previously exposed vaccinees are limited, since just five to seven AZD1222 recipients were seropositive for SARS-CoV-2 at baseline. Most participants were white British and females outnumbered males, and the authors suggested that clonal diversity may have been underestimated. Nearly half of unique spike-specific TCRs reportedly recognized epitopes outside regions mutated in the B.1.351 and B.1.1.7 variants. In the small 56-69-year group, the increase in depth fell short of significance, most likely because of low power. No day 14 peak-response samples were available, so repertoires were characterized only after the peak T cell response. Spike-specific TCR breadth and depth rose significantly after two AZD1222 doses compared with day 0 and with MenACWY recipients.

The CDR3 regions of human TCRbeta chains were analyzed by immunosequencing. Processing in the source paper ran as follows. Repertoire TCRs were matched against a reference library of SARS-CoV-2-specific TCRs generated with the MIRA antigen-specificity platform. Breadth was defined as the fraction of unique TCRs that were SARS-CoV-2-associated. Depth was defined as the fraction of total T cells that were SARS-CoV-2-associated. Using the MIRA data, every spike-specific TCR was mapped to the spike region that the TCR reacted to and assigned to either a CD4 or a CD8 class. Log10-transformed breadth and depth values were compared by one-way ANOVA with Sidak's multiple comparisons tests. TCRdb mirrors the immuneACCESS table, restricted to in-frame sequences. Some clones are absent from its copies; in checked studies, under half trace to an unresolved V gene, and the reason for the others is unknown. The D gene and trimming were derived from the DNA, and the V and J assignments and clone size from that table. The sample profile shows about 160,000 clones; 88% of them were found once. The leading ten clones occupy roughly 5.5% of the sample.

The sample's time point, from its label and the paper: baseline before first vaccination. Vaccinee samples were obtained from the UK trials COV001 and COV002, which included a single-blind randomized controlled phase 2/3 trial of AZD1222 (ChAdOx1 nCoV-19) in healthy adults. Trial participant PBMC samples were collected at day 0 and day 28 after the second dose for TCRbeta chain sequencing. Trimmed from V: 5 bases; trimmed from J: 1 base; junction bases lacking a gene match: 1. From the cysteine up to the phenylalanine, the CDR3 has a length of 14 residues. CDR3 DNA only is kept here, 42 bases in frame from base 1. From the germline V gene, CDR1 is MRHNA and CDR2 is SNTAGT. A few counts support this clone. Its cognate antigen has yet to be identified. One base away there is no much larger clone; base qualities are not given.

Recombination linked TRBV6-4 to TRBJ2-3, with 9 junctional bases fitting TRBD2. The clonotype originates from an adult in good health. The sequenced sample was peripheral blood, obtained on day 0 of AZD1222 vaccination. CDR3 reads: CASSSSGGTDTQYF. The DNA sequence reads TGTGCCAGCAGTTCTAGCGGGGGCACAGATACGCAGTATTTT.